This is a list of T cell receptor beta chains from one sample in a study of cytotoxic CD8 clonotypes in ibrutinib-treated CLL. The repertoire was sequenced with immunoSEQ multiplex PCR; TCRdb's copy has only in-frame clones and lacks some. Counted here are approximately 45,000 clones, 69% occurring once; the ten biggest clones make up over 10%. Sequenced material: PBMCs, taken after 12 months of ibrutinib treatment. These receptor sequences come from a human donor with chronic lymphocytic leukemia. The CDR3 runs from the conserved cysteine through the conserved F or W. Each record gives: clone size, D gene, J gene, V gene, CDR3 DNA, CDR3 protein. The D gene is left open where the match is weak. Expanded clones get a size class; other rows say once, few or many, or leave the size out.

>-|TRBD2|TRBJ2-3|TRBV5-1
TGCGCCAGCAGCTTAGCGGGGGGGCTACTAACAGATACGCAGTATTTT
CASSLAGGLLTDTQYF
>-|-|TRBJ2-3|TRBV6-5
TGTGCCAGCAGTATTTCACAGGGAGATACGCAGTATTTT
CASSISQGDTQYF
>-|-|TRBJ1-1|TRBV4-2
TGTGCCAGCAGCCAAGATTTGCGCGGAGCTTTCTTT
CASSQDLRGAFF
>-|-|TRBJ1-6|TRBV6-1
TGTGCCAGCACGTACGACTCGGCTAATTCACCCCTCCACTTT
CASTYDSANSPLHF
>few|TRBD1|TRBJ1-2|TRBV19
TGTGCCAGCTCAAGGGACAGGGCCCTGACCGCTAACTATGGCTACACCTTC
CASSRDRALTANYGYTF
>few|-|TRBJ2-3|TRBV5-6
TGTGCCAGCAGCTTGAGTGTCGGACGATCAACAGATACGCAGTATTTT
CASSLSVGRSTDTQYF
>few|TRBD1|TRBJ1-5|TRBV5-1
TGCGCCAGCAGCTTCACAGGGGAAGGTGATCAGCCCCAGCATTTT
CASSFTGEGDQPQHF
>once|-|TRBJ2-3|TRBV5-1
TGCGCCAGCAGCTTATCGGGCGGAACGGATTATGCAGATACGCAGTATTTT
CASSLSGGTDYADTQYF
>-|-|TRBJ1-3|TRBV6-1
TGTGCCAGCAGGAGGATTTCCAGCTCTGGAAACACCATATATTTT
CASRRISSSGNTIYF
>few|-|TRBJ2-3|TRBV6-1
TGTGCCAGCGGAGGCAGGGCGACAGATACGCAGTATTTT
CASGGRATDTQYF
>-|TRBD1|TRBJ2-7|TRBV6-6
TGTGCCAGCAAATCCTTGACAGGGAGCTCCTACGAGCAGTACTTC
CASKSLTGSSYEQYF
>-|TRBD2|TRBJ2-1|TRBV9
TGTGCCAGCAGCGACGGGGGGGCCCCCTACAATGAGCAGTTCTTC
CASSDGGAPYNEQFF
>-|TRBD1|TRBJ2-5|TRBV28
TGTGCCAGCAGTTTATCCACAGGGGGCGTGGAGACCCAGTACTTC
CASSLSTGGVETQYF
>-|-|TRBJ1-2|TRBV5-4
TGTGCCAGCAGCTTGGTCGGGGTAACTGGCTACACCTTC
CASSLVGVTGYTF
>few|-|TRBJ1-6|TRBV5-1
TGCGCCAGCAGCCTCAGCGGGACACAGAATTCACCCCTCCACTTT
CASSLSGTQNSPLHF
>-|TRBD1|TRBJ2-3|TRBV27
TGTGCCAGCAGGGGACAGGGGACAGATACGCAGTATTTT
CASRGQGTDTQYF
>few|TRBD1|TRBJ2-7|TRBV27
TGTGCCAGCAGTTTGCACCCCGGGACAGCATACTCCTACGAGCAGTACTTC
CASSLHPGTAYSYEQYF
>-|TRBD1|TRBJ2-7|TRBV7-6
TGTGCCAGCAGCTTAGTGGGACAGGGGGCTGGTTCCTACGAGCAGTACTTC
CASSLVGQGAGSYEQYF
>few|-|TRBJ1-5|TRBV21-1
TGTGCCCCCCCCCGGGGCACTGATCAGCCCCAGCATTTT
CAPPRGTDQPQHF
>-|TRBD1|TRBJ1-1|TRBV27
TGTGCCAGCAGTCCTTGGGGCAGGGGGCCCACTGAAGCTTTCTTT
CASSPWGRGPTEAFF
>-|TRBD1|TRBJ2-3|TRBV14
TGTGCCAGCAGCCAAGATTTCGGACAGGTCCTCACAGATACGCAGTATTTT
CASSQDFGQVLTDTQYF
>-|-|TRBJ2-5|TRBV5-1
TGCGCCAGCAGCTTGGCGGGGAGACCCCAAGAGACCCAGTACTTC
CASSLAGRPQETQYF
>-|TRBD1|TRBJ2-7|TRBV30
TGTGCCTGGATATCCGGGACAGGGGGTTCCGAGCAGTACTTC
CAWISGTGGSEQYF
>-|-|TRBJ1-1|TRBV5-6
TGTGCCAGCAGCTTTTGGTCATCGAACACTGAAGCTTTCTTT
CASSFWSSNTEAFF
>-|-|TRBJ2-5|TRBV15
TGTGCCACCAGCAGATCCCAACAGGGTTTAGAGACCCAGTACTTC
CATSRSQQGLETQYF
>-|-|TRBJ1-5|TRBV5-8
TGTGCCAGCAGCTTTGGCAATCAGCCCCAGCATTTT
CASSFGNQPQHF
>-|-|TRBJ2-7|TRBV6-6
TGTGCCAGCAGTTACCCGGGCGGTTACGAGCAGTACTTC
CASSYPGGYEQYF
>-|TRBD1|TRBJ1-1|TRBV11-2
TGTGCCAGCAGCCAGGACAGGGGAAACACTGAAGCTTTCTTT
CASSQDRGNTEAFF
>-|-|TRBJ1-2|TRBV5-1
TGCGCCAGCAAAATAGGGGCAGGGGACGACTATGGCTACACCTTC
CASKIGAGDDYGYTF
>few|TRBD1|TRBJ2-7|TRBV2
TGTGCCAGCATCCAGGGGGACAGTTCCTACGAGCAGTACTTC
CASIQGDSSYEQYF
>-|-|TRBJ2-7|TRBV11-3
TGTGCCAGCAGCGAGGGATCCGAGCAGTACTTC
CASSEGSEQYF
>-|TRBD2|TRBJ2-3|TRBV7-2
TGTGCCAGCAGCAAAGCGGGGGGGCCGGTTGATACGCAGTATTTT
CASSKAGGPVDTQYF
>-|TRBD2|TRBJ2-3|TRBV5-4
TGTGCCAGCAGCTTGGTGGTAGCGGGGGATAGCACAGATACGCAGTATTTT
CASSLVVAGDSTDTQYF
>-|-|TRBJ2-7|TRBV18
TGTGCCAGCTCACCCGGACAGCTTACCCACGAGCAGTACTTC
CASSPGQLTHEQYF
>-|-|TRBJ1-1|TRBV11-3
TGTGCCAGCAGCCCCCAGGGGAACACTGAAGCTTTCTTT
CASSPQGNTEAFF
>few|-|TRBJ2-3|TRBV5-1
TGCGCCAGCGGTACAGGGTCTTCTAGCACAGATACGCAGTATTTT
CASGTGSSSTDTQYF
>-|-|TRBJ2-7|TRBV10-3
TGTGCCATCAGTGGGGGGGACCCCGACTACGAGCAGTACTTC
CAISGGDPDYEQYF
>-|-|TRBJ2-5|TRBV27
TGTGCCAGCAGCAGGGTATTAGCGGTACAAGAGACCCAGTACTTC
CASSRVLAVQETQYF
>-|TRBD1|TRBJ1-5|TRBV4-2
TGTGCCAGCAGCCTATCTACAGGGGAGAGCAATCAGCCCCAGCATTTT
CASSLSTGESNQPQHF
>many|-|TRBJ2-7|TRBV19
TGTGCCAGTAGTCTAGGGGACGAGCAGTACTTC
CASSLGDEQYF
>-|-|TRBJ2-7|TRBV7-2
TGTGCCAGCAGCTTACAGGGTTTCGAGCAGTACTTC
CASSLQGFEQYF
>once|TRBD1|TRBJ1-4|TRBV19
TGTGCCAGTAGAAAGGCAGGGGGGATTGCAACTAATGAAAAACTGTTTTTT
CASRKAGGIATNEKLFF
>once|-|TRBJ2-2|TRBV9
TGTGCCAGCAGCGTAGGATCTGTGGTCACCGGGGAGCTGTTTTTT
CASSVGSVVTGELFF
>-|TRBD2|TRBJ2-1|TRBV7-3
TGTGCCAGCAGTGGGACTAGCGGTTCCTACAATGAGCAGTTCTTC
CASSGTSGSYNEQFF
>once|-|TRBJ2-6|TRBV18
TGTGCCAGCTCACGGGCAACAGGGCGGGCTGGGGCCAACGTCCTGACTTTC
CASSRATGRAGANVLTF
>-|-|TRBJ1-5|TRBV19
TGTGCCAGTAGTCCCTTGGAGGGGCAGCCCCAGCATTTT
CASSPLEGQPQHF
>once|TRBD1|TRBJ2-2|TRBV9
TGTGCCAGCAGCTTACCGGGACAGGGGGTATCCGACTCAAACACCGGGGAGCTGTTTTTT
CASSLPGQGVSDSNTGELFF
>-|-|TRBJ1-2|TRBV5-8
TGTGCCAGCAGCCTGGGAGGAGCCCACTATGGCTACACCTTC
CASSLGGAHYGYTF
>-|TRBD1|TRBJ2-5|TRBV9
TGTGCCAGCAGCTCCGGACAGGGGGGGCAGACCCAGTACTTC
CASSSGQGGQTQYF
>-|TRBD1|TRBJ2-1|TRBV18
TGTGCCAGCTCACCAGGTACAGGGGCCTACAATGAGCAGTTCTTC
CASSPGTGAYNEQFF
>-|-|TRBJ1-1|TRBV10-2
TGCGCCAGCAGTGCCCCCAGGGGTAGGAACACTGAAGCTTTCTTT
CASSAPRGRNTEAFF
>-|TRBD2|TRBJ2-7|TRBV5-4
TGTGCCAGCTCTGTGGCAGCGGGGGGGACCTCCTACGAGCAGTACTTC
CASSVAAGGTSYEQYF
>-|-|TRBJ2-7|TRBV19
TGTGCCAGTAGCGACACTTCCTACGAGCAGTACTTC
CASSDTSYEQYF
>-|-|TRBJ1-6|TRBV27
TGTGCCAGCAACACCTATAATTCACCCCTCCACTTT
CASNTYNSPLHF
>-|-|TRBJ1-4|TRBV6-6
TGTGCCAGCAGTCCCCAGGTTAATGAAAAACTGTTTTTT
CASSPQVNEKLFF
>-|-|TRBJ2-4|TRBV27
TGTGCCAGCAGTCCCAGTGCCGCACGGGAGTTAGCCAAAAACATTCAGTACTTC
CASSPSAARELAKNIQYF
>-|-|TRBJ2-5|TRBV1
TGCACCAGCAGCCAAGGGAGTGGGGAGACCCAGTACTTC
CTSSQGSGETQYF
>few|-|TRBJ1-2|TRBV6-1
TGTGCCAGCAGTGCGGCGGGGGACCCGGGGCCCTATGGCTACACCTTC
CASSAAGDPGPYGYTF